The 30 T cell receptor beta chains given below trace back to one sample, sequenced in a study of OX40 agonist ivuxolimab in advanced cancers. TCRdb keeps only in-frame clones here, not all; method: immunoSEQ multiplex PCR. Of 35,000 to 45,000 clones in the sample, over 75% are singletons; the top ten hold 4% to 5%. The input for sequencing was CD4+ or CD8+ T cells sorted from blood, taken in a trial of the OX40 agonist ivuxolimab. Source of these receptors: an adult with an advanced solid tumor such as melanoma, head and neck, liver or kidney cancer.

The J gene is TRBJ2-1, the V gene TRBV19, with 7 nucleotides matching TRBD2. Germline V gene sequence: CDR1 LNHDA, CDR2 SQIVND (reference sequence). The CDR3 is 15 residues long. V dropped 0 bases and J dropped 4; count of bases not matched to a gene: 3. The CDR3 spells CASSIDTSDYNEQFF. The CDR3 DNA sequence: TGTGCCAGTAGTATAGACACTAGCGATTACAATGAGCAGTTCTTC. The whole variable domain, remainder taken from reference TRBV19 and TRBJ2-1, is DGGITQSPKYLFRKEGQNVTLSCEQNLNHDAMYWYRQDPGQGLRLIYYSQIVNDFQKGDIAEGYSVSREKKESFPLTVTSAQKNPTAFYLCASSIDTSDYNEQFFGPGTRLTVL.

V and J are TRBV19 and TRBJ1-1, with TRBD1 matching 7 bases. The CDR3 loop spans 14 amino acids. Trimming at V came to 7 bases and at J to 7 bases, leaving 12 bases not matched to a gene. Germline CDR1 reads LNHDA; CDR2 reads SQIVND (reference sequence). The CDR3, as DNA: TGTGCCAGTATCACCTCGACAGGGATTTTTGAAGCTTTCTTT. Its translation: CASITSTGIFEAFF.

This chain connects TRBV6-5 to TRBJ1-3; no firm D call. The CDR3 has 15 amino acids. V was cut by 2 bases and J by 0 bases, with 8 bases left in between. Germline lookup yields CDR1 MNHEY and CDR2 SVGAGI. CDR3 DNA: TGTGCCAGCAGTTACGGGCGGATCTCTGGAAACACCATATATTTT. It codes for CASSYGRISGNTIYF.

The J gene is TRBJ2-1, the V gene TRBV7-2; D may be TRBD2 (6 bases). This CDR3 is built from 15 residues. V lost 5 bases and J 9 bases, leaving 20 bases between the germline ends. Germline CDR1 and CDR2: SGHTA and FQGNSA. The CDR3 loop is CASSGFWGARGEQFF. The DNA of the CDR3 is TGTGCCAGCAGCGGGTTTTGGGGTGCGCGGGGTGAGCAGTTCTTC.

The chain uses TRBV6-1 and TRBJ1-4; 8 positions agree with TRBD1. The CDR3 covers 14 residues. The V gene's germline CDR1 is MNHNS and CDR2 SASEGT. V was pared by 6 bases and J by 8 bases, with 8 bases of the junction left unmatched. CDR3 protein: CASSAQGAGEKLFF. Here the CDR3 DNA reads TGTGCCAGCAGCGCCCAGGGGGCCGGAGAAAAACTGTTTTTT.

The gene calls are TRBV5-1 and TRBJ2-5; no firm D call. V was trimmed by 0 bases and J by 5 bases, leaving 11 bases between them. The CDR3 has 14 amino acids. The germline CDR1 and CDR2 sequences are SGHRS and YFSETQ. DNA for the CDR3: TGCGCCAGCAGCTTGGCCATCGTACCGGAGACCCAGTACTTC. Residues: CASSLAIVPETQYF.

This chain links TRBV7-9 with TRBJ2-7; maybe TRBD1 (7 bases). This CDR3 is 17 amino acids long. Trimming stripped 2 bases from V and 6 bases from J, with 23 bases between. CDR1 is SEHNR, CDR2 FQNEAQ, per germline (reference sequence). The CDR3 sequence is CASSLSGRTGGGGEQYF. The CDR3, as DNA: TGTGCCAGCAGCTTAAGTGGCCGGACAGGAGGAGGGGGCGAGCAGTACTTC.

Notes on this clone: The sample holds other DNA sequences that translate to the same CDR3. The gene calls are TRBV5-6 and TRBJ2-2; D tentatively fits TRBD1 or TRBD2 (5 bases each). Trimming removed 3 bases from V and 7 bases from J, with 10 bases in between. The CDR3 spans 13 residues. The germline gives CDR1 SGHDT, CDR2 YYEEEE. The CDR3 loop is CASSWDVGGELFF. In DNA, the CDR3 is TGTGCCAGCAGCTGGGACGTGGGCGGGGAGCTGTTTTTT.

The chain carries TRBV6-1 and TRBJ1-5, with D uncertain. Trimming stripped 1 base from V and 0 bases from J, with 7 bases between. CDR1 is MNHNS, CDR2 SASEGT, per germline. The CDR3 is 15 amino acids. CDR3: CASSEEPYSNQPQHF. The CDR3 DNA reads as TGTGCCAGCAGTGAAGAACCGTATAGCAATCAGCCCCAGCATTTT.

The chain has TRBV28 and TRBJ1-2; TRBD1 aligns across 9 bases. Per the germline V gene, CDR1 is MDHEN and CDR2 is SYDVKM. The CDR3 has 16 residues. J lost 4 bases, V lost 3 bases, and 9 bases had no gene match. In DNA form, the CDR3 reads TGTGCCAGCAGTTTCCCCGGGACAGGGAGATTCTATGGCTACACCTTC. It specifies CASSFPGTGRFYGYTF.

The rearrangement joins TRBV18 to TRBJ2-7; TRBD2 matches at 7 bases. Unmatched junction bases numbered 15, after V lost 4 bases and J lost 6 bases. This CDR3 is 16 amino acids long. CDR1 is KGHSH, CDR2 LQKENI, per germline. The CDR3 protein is CASSLQTGGNLPEQYF. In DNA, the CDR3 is TGTGCCAGCTCACTCCAGACGGGGGGTAACCTACCCGAGCAGTACTTC.

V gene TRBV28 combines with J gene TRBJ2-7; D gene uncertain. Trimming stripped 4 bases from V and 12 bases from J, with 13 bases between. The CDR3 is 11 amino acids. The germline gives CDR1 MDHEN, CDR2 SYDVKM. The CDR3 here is CASSSPTDSYF. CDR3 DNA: TGTGCCAGCAGTTCCCCTACCGACTCGTACTTC.

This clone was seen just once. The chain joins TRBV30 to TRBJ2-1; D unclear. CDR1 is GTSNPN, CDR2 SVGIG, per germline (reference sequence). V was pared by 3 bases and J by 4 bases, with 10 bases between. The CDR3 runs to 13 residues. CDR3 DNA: TGTGCCTGGAGCACCAGAAGTTACAATGAGCAGTTCTTC. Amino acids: CAWSTRSYNEQFF.

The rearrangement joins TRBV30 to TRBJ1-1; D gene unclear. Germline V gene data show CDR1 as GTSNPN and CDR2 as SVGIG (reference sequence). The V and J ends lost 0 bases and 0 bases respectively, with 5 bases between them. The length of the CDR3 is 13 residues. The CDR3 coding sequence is TGTGCCTGGAGTGTGTCTTTGAACACTGAAGCTTTCTTT. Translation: CAWSVSLNTEAFF.

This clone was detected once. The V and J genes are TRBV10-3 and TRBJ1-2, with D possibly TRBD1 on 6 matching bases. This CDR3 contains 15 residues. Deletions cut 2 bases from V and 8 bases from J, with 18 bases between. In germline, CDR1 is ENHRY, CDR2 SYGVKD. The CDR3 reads CAISEEGGEKTGYTF. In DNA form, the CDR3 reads TGTGCCATCAGTGAGGAGGGGGGGGAGAAAACCGGCTACACCTTC.

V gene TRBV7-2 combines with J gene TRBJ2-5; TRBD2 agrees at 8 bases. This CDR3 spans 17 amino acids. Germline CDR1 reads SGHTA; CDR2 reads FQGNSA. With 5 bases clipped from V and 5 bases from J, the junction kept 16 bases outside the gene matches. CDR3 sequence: CASSPRDSGVLYETQYF. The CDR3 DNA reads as TGTGCCAGCAGCCCCCGGGATAGCGGGGTGCTCTATGAGACCCAGTACTTC.

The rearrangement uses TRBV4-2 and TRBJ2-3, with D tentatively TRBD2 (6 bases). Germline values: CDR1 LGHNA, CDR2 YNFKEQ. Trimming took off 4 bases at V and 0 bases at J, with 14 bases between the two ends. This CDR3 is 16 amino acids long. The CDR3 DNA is TGTGCCAGCAGCCCACGGACTATGACTAGCACAGATACGCAGTATTTT. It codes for CASSPRTMTSTDTQYF.

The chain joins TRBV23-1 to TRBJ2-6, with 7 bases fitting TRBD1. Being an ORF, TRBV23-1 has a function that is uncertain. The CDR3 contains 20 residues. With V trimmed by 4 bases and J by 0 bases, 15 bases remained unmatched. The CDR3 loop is CASSLDLDRTPASGANVLTF. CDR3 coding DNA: TGCGCCAGCAGTCTGGATCTGGACAGGACCCCTGCCTCTGGGGCCAACGTCCTGACTTTC.

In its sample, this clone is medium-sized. CDR3 nucleotide sequence: TGTGCCAGTAGTATGGCCCAGAATCAGCCCCAGCATTTT. Its translation: CASSMAQNQPQHF. The V gene is TRBV19, the J gene TRBJ1-5; no reliable D call. Germline loops: CDR1 LNHDA, CDR2 SQIVND (reference sequence). V lost 3 bases to trimming and J lost 4 bases, with 7 bases between them. The CDR3 sequence is 13 residues long. The variable domain in full, completed from reference TRBV19 and TRBJ1-5, reads DGGITQSPKYLFRKEGQNVTLSCEQNLNHDAMYWYRQDPGQGLRLIYYSQIVNDFQKGDIAEGYSVSREKKESFPLTVTSAQKNPTAFYLCASSMAQNQPQHFGDGTRLSIL.

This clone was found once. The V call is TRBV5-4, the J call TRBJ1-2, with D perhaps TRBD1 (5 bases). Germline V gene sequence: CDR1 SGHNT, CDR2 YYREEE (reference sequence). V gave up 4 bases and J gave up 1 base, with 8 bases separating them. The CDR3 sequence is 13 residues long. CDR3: CASSPDNNYGYTF. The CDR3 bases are TGTGCCAGCAGCCCGGACAATAACTATGGCTACACCTTC.

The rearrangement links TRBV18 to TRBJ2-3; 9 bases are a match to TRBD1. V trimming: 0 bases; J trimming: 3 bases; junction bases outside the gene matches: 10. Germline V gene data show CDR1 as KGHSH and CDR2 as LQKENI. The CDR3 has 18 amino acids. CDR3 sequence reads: CASSPPRWTGAGTDTQYF. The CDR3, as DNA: TGTGCCAGCTCACCACCCCGTTGGACAGGGGCTGGGACAGATACGCAGTATTTT.

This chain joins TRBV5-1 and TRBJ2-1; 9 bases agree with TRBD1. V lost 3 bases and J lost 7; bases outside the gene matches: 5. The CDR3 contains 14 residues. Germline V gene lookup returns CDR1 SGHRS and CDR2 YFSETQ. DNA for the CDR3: TGCGCCAGCAGCTCACAGGGGGCTTTGAATGAGCAGTTCTTC. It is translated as CASSSQGALNEQFF.

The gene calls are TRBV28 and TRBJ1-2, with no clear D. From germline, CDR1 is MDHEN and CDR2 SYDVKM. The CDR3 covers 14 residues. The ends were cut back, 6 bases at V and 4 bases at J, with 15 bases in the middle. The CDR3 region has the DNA TGTGCCAGCAGCCCTAATGGACGGATCTATGGCTACACCTTC. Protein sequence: CASSPNGRIYGYTF.

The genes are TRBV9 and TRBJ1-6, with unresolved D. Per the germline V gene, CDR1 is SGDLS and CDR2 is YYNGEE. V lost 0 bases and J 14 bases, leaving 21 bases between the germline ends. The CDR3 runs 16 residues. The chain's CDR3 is CASSVERTSPQATLHF. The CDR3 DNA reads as TGTGCCAGCAGCGTAGAGCGGACGTCGCCCCAGGCAACCCTCCACTTT.

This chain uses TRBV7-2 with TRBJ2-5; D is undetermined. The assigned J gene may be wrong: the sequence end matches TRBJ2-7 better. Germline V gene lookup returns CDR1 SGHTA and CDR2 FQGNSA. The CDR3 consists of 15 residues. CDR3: CASSLVVGSTYEQYF. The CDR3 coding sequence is TGTGCCAGCAGCTTAGTGGTGGGCAGCACCTACGAGCAGTACTTC.

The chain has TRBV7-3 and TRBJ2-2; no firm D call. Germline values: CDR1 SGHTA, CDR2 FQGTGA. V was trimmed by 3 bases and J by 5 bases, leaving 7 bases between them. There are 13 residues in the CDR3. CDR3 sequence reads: CASSFSGTGELFF. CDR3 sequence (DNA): TGTGCCAGCAGCTTTTCAGGAACCGGGGAGCTGTTTTTT.

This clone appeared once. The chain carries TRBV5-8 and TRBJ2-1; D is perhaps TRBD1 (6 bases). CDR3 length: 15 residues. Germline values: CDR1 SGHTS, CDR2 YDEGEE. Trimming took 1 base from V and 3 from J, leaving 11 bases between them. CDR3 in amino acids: CASSLQGFHYNEQFF. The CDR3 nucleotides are TGTGCCAGCAGCTTGCAGGGGTTCCACTACAATGAGCAGTTCTTC.

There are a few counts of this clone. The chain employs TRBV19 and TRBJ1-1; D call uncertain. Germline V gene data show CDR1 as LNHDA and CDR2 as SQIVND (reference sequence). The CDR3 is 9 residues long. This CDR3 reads CRDCTEAFF. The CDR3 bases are TGTAGGGATTGTACTGAAGCTTTCTTT. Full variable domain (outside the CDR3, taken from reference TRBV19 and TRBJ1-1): DGGITQSPKYLFRKEGQNVTLSCEQNLNHDAMYWYRQDPGQGLRLIYYSQIVNDFQKGDIAEGYSVSREKKESFPLTVTSAQKNPTAFYLCRDCTEAFFGQGTRLTVV.

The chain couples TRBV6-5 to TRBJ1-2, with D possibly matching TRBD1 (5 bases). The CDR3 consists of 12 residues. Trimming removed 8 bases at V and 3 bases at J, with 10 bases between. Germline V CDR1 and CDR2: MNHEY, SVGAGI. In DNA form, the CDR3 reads TGTGCCAGCGCCCGGGGGGACTATGGCTACACCTTC. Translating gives CASARGDYGYTF.

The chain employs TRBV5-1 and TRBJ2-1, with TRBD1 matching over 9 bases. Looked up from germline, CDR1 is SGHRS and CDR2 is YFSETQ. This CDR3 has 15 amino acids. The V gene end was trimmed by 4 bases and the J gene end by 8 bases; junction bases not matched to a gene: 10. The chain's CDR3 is CASSPIRDRDDEQFF. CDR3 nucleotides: TGCGCCAGCAGCCCTATCCGGGACAGGGATGATGAGCAGTTCTTC. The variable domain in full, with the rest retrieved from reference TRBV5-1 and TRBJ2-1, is KAGVTQTPRYLIKTRGQQVTLSCSPISGHRSVSWYQQTPGQGLQFLFEYFSETQRNKGNFPGRFSGRQFSNSRSEMNVSTLELGDSALYLCASSPIRDRDDEQFFGPGTRLTVL.